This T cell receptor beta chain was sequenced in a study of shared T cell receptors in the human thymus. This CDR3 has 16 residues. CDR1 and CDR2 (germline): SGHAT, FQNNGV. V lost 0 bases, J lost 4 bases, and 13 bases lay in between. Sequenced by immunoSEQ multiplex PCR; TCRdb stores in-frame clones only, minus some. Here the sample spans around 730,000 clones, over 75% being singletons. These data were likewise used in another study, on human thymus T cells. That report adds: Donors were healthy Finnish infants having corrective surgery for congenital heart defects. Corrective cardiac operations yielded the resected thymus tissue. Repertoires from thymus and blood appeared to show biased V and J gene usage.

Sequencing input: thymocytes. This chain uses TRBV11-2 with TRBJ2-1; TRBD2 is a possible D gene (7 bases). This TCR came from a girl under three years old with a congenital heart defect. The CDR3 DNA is TGTGCCAGCAGCTTAGAGGGGCGGGGGCCTTACAATGAGCAGTTCTTC. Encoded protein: CASSLEGRGPYNEQFF.